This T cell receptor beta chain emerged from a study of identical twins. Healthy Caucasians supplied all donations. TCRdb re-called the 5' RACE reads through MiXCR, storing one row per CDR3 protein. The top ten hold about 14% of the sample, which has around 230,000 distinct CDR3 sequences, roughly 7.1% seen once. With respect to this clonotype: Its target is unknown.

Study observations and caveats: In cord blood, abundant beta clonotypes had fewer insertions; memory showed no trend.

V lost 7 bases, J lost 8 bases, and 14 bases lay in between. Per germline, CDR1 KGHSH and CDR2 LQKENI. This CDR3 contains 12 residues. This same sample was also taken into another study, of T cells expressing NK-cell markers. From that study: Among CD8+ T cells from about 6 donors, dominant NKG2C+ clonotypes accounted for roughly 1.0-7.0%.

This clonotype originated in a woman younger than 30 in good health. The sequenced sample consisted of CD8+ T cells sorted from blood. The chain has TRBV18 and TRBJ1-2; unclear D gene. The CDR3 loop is CASYAPTKGYTF. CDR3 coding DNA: TGTGCCAGCTACGCCCCAACCAAAGGCTACACCTTC.